This T cell receptor (beta chain) was found in a study of cytomegalovirus exposure and HLA in healthy donors. Findings of the study overall: Later analysis associated a missense DCLRE1C variant with TCR beta V- and J-gene trimming. Later examination showed HLA-associated TCR beta chains had greater clonal expansion than equally common others.

It was healthy bone marrow donors who served as donors. This clone was seen a few times. As yet, its antigen is unknown. The V gene end was trimmed by 10 bases and the J gene end by 7 bases; junction bases not matched to a gene: 5. The CDR3 is 11 amino acids. Germline V gives CDR1 MNHEY, CDR2 SMNVEV (reference sequence). PCR employed 60 Vbeta and 13 Jbeta primers. Assay used: immunoSEQ multiplex PCR; TCRdb lists only in-frame clones, some missing. The sample records 130,000 or so clones, roughly 9% being singletons. The J gene is TRBJ1-1, the V gene TRBV27; 8 bases align to TRBD1. This clonotype originated in a woman aged 40 to 49 in good health and CMV-seropositive. Material for sequencing was PBMCs. DNA for the CDR3: TGTGCCAACAGGGGGGAGGTTGAAGCTTTCTTT. It yields the protein CANRGEVEAFF.